The 11 T cell receptor beta chains in this list originate from one sample, sequenced in a study of blood T cells in healthy people across ages (dated by TCRdb to the mid-2010s). The receptor library was made with 5' RACE. TCRdb records Illumina HiSeq 2500 as the sequencer. A second PCR of about 7 to 12 cycles was run with a J-beta primer mix and a sample-barcoded 5' primer. The raw public reads went through TCRdb reprocessing: fastp at Q25, MiXCR clone calling, in-frame beta chains kept. Under each unique CDR3 protein, matching rows form one entry showing the most common genes and DNA. The sample includes over 600,000 distinct CDR3 sequences, with around 45% observed a single time. The ten largest make up around 18% of the sample. Sequenced input: blood. Source of these receptors: an elderly man in good health.

The chain uses TRBV27 and TRBJ1-1; tentative D call: TRBD1 (5 bases). In germline, CDR1 is MNHEY, CDR2 SMNVEV (reference sequence). The V gene lost 6 bases and the J gene lost 3 bases, with 23 bases spanning the gap. The CDR3 length is 17 residues. This chain's CDR3 is CASRHSTAWRGDTEAFF. DNA for the CDR3: TGTGCCAGCAGACATTCGACGGCTTGGAGGGGTGACACTGAAGCTTTCTTT.

On this clonotype: A clone one base away is much larger, so this may be a read error. The gene calls are TRBV5-1 and TRBJ2-7; D may correspond to TRBD1 or TRBD2 (6 bases each). From germline, CDR1 is SGHRS and CDR2 YFSETQ. This CDR3 contains 15 residues. V was cut by 0 bases and J by 7 bases, with 17 bases left in between. As DNA, the CDR3 is TGCGCCAGCAGCTTGGAGGGGGGAACCTACAATGAGCAGTACTTC. This translates into CASSLEGGTYNEQYF.

V is TRBV20-1 and J is TRBJ2-4; D is possibly TRBD1 or TRBD2 (5 bases each). V lost 5 bases and J lost 3, with 20 bases in between. Germline V gives CDR1 DFQATT, CDR2 SNEGSKA (reference sequence). The CDR3 extends over 16 amino acids. The CDR3 is CSAPKAREIVKNIQYF. The CDR3 DNA reads TGCAGTGCTCCTAAAGCCAGGGAGATAGTCAAAAACATTCAGTACTTC.

V is TRBV27 and J is TRBJ1-6; TRBD1 might be the D (6 bases). CDR1 MNHEY and CDR2 SMNVEV come from the germline V gene (reference sequence). Trimming took off 4 bases at V and 9 bases at J, with 19 bases between the two ends. The CDR3 consists of 16 residues. The CDR3 DNA is TGTGCCAGCAGTTCGACCCGGGTACAGGGTGTTTCACCCCTCCACTTT. Translation: CASSSTRVQGVSPLHF.

This chain uses TRBV5-1 with TRBJ2-1, with D possibly matching TRBD2 (6 bases). The ends were cut back, 2 bases at V and 4 bases at J, with 13 bases in the middle. Germline assignment: CDR1 SGHRS and CDR2 YFSETQ. There are 15 residues in the CDR3. CDR3 nucleotides: TGCGCCAGCAGCTTCAAGAGCGGGCCTTACAATGAGCAGTTCTTC. As protein: CASSFKSGPYNEQFF.

The chain recombines TRBV15 with TRBJ2-1; possibly TRBD1 for D (6 bases). With 0 bases removed from V and 8 bases from J, the gap between germline ends came to 14 bases. There are 15 residues in the CDR3. Germline V gene data show CDR1 as LNHNV and CDR2 as YYDKDF (reference sequence). CDR3 sequence reads: CATSRDRRGFDEQFF. The CDR3 DNA sequence: TGTGCCACCAGCAGAGATCGAAGGGGGTTCGATGAGCAGTTCTTC.

The chain carries TRBV20-1 and TRBJ2-1; D remains unclear. Trimming removed 3 bases at V and 8 bases at J, with 14 bases between. The CDR3 loop spans 13 amino acids. Germline V lookup: CDR1 DFQATT, CDR2 SNEGSKA (reference sequence). The CDR3 loop reads CSARVRPWDEQFF. The DNA of the CDR3 is TGCAGTGCTAGGGTCAGACCCTGGGATGAGCAGTTCTTC.

The chain joins TRBV28 to TRBJ2-1, with 8 nucleotides matching TRBD2. V was pared by 5 bases and J by 3 bases, with 12 bases of the junction left unmatched. Germline lookup yields CDR1 MDHEN and CDR2 SYDVKM. CDR3 length: 17 residues. CDR3 DNA sequence: TGTGCCAGCAGTCGTTCAAGGGGTAGCGGGATCTACAATGAGCAGTTCTTC. This gives the protein CASSRSRGSGIYNEQFF.

This clonotype has just a few counts. The gene calls are TRBV12-3 or TRBV12-4 and TRBJ1-6, with D perhaps matching TRBD1 (5 bases). The V end lost 6 bases, the J end lost 9 bases, and 12 bases lay between the germline ends. The CDR3 is made up of 13 amino acids. The DNA for the CDR3 is TGTGCCAGCAGGCCCAGGGATAGTTCACCCCTCCACTTT. This encodes CASRPRDSSPLHF.

Remarks on this clonotype: This could be a read error, since a much larger clone is one nucleotide away. V is TRBV27 and J is TRBJ2-1; the match to TRBD2 covers 9 bases. The J call may be mistaken, given a closer DNA end match to TRBJ2-7. CDR3 length equals 16 residues. Germline V gene data show CDR1 as MNHEY and CDR2 as SMNVEV (reference sequence). In nucleotides, the CDR3 is TGTGCCAGCAGTCACCTTAGCGGGAGTGTCTACAATGAGCAGTACTTC. This translates into CASSHLSGSVYNEQYF.

The chain uses TRBV28 and TRBJ2-7, with 11 bases aligning to TRBD1. The CDR3 runs 14 residues. CDR1 and CDR2 (germline): MDHEN, SYDVKM. V shed 7 bases and J 4 bases; nucleotides not matched to a gene: 6. The CDR3 sequence: CASISRDRGYEQYF. CDR3 DNA sequence: TGTGCCAGCATATCCCGGGACAGGGGGTACGAGCAGTACTTC.